The rows below give T cell receptor beta chains drawn from one sample of a study of Ad26.COV2.S vaccination and SARS-CoV-2 variants. Measured with immunoSEQ multiplex PCR; TCRdb has only the in-frame clones, and not every one. The data show about 680,000 clones, with about 89% seen just once and around 1.5% held by the top ten. The starting material was peripheral blood, obtained in a trial of Ad26.COV2.S vaccine versus placebo. Receptors were obtained from a person aged 18-65 years who received the Ad26.COV2.S COVID-19 vaccine or a placebo. CDR3s include the opening cysteine and the closing phenylalanine or tryptophan. The order of the fields is V gene, D gene, clone size, CDR3 protein. A D gene is named only where the DNA matches it firmly. Clone size is shown for a subset of rows, as once, few, many or a class of expanded clone.

>TRBV10-2|TRBD2|.
CASRSSGQETQYF
>TRBV7-9|TRBD1|.
CASSPDRVLYNEQFF
>TRBV2|.|.
CASRPVDSSYEQYF
>TRBV29-1|TRBD1|.
CSVVGTAISTDTQYF
>TRBV20-1|.|.
CSASPGTTNEKLFF
>TRBV18|.|.
CASSPLTRDEKNTIYF
>TRBV7-9|TRBD1|.
CASSHTGEMNTEAFF
>TRBV11-2|.|few
CASSLDAAPFSYEQYF
>TRBV19|.|.
CASSILHLERPQHF
>TRBV21-1|.|.
CASSKVEGHPNTGELFF
>TRBV19|.|.
CASSRLVGASYEQYF
>TRBV6-5|.|.
CASSLRGVGLNEQFF
>TRBV5-1|.|.
CASSLNGHSSTDTQYF
>TRBV29-1|TRBD2|.
CSVEDQLAGGSWYNEQFF
>TRBV5-4|TRBD1|.
CASSHRDRPSYGYTF
>TRBV11-3|TRBD1|.
CASSLGGQGSYNEQFF
>TRBV6-5|TRBD2|.
CASCGLAGGETQYF
>TRBV29-1|.|.
CSVWVATNEKLFF
>TRBV18|TRBD1|.
CASSPGDSLMNTEAFF
>TRBV4-3|.|.
CASSHGGDGYTF
>TRBV5-1|.|.
CASSLGLGTDIQYF
>TRBV7-9|.|.
CAATRGAGMNEQFF
>TRBV4-2|.|.
CASSKGRGPDTQYF
>TRBV13|TRBD2|.
CASSLGPSGANQFSEQYF
>TRBV3-1/TRBV3-2|.|.
CASSQDNAQPRKLFF
>TRBV6-2/TRBV6-3|.|.
CASSYRAVGDQPQHF
>TRBV5-1|TRBD1|.
CASCRQGDSYNSPLHF
>TRBV30|.|.
CAWVGNPSYGYTF
>TRBV4-2|TRBD1|once
CASSQANRGLDEQYF
>TRBV9|.|.
CASSVDQRGGHRDTQYF
>TRBV7-2|TRBD2|.
CASSPSGAVGTQYF
>TRBV10-3|.|.
CAISESKGGFSNQPQHF
>TRBV6-5|.|once
CASSYRGNSYEQYF
>TRBV14|TRBD1|.
CASRRQGGSGANVLTF
>TRBV4-3|.|.
CASSQETVRGGGEAFF
>TRBV25-1|TRBD1|.
CASSPGGTYNEQFF
>TRBV30|.|once
CAWSVQRVGNTIYF
>TRBV25-1|TRBD1|.
CASSDLPLTGLAEAFF
>TRBV10-3|.|.
CAISDQPGGYGYTF
>TRBV7-7|TRBD2|.
CASSRTGTSGETQYF
>TRBV6-2/TRBV6-3|.|.
CASSYSSSWVRTNQPQHF